This passage covers 30 T cell receptor beta chains from one sample sequenced in a study of T cell repertoires in aging, cancer and after chemotherapy. Multiplex touch-down PCR with TRB-A/B primers amplified rearranged V-D-J TRB sequences. TCRdb analysed the multiplex PCR reads with MiXCR anew, one entry per CDR3 protein. The sample records over a thousand distinct CDR3 sequences, 30% being singletons. Peripheral blood genomic DNA, not sorted cells or RNA, was the template. The sequenced sample consisted of blood. The receptors shown here come from a human donor with a solid tumor.

The chain joins TRBV5-4 to TRBJ2-7; 11 bases fit TRBD2. Trimming cost V 3 bases and J 1 base; bases outside gene matches: 6. Germline CDR1 is SGHNT and CDR2 is YYREEE (reference sequence). This CDR3 has 16 amino acids. The CDR3 spells CASSSGTSGSSYEQYF. DNA for the CDR3: TGTGCCAGCAGCTCCGGGACTAGCGGATCTTCCTACGAGCAGTACTTC.

J is TRBJ2-3 and V is TRBV28, with 10 bases matching TRBD2. Germline CDR1 is MDHEN and CDR2 is SYDVKM. V trimming: 7 bases; J trimming: 3 bases; junction bases outside the gene matches: 7. There are 15 residues in the CDR3. The CDR3, as DNA: TGTGCCAGCACCCAAGCGGGGGGGTTGACAGATACGCAGTATTTT. The encoded protein is CASTQAGGLTDTQYF.

Remarks on this clonotype: A much larger clone sits a single nucleotide away, making a read error possible. The chain carries TRBV19 and TRBJ1-6, with a tentative D call TRBD1 (6 bases). This CDR3 contains 13 residues. Germline CDR1 and CDR2: LNHDA and SQIVND (reference sequence). CDR3 residues: CATSVGGRSPLHF. The CDR3 nucleotides read TGTGCCACTAGTGTAGGGGGTCGGTCACCCCTCCACTTT.

This clonotype was counted between two and nine times. The chain joins TRBV24-1 to TRBJ2-1; 7 bases map to TRBD2. J was trimmed by 6 bases and V by 3 bases; bases with no gene match: 13. CDR1 is KGHDR, CDR2 SFDVKD, per germline. The CDR3 length is 17 residues. The DNA for the CDR3 is TGTGCCACCAGTGATACTAGCGCTCCATTTGGCGGCAATGAGCAGTTCTTC. It specifies CATSDTSAPFGGNEQFF.

The chain combines TRBV5-1 with TRBJ1-1; D possibly corresponds to TRBD1 (6 bases). This CDR3 contains 14 residues. Trimming took 4 bases from V and 4 from J, leaving 14 bases between them. Looked up from germline, CDR1 is SGHRS and CDR2 is YFSETQ. CDR3: CASSSWGQGTEAFF. CDR3 nucleotides: TGCGCCAGCAGCAGCTGGGGGCAGGGCACTGAAGCTTTCTTT.

This clonotype was detected only a few times. The chain carries TRBV20-1 and TRBJ2-5; D gene unclear. The CDR3 has 13 residues. CDR1 and CDR2 (germline): DFQATT, SNEGSKA (reference sequence). V lost 5 bases to trimming and J lost 1 base, with 11 bases between them. The CDR3 nucleotides are TGCAGTGCTCTCACAAACCCCCAAGAGACCCAGTACTTC. Translation gives CSALTNPQETQYF.

This clonotype is categorized as large. This chain links TRBV30 with TRBJ1-5, with D unresolved. This CDR3 has 12 residues. CDR1 is GTSNPN and CDR2 is SVGIG in the germline V gene (reference sequence). V was trimmed by 1 base and J by 5 bases, leaving 6 bases between them. The DNA for the CDR3 is TGTGCCTGGAGTGGGGTGGATCAGCCCCAGCATTTT. The encoded protein is CAWSGVDQPQHF.

Remarks on this clonotype: This may be a read error, as it is one base from a much larger clone. CDR3 coding DNA: TGTGCCAGCAGTGCCGCCGAAGGTAGCGGGGGGGCGCGGGATACGCAGTATTTT. Protein sequence: CASSAAEGSGGARDTQYF. The J gene is TRBJ2-3, the V gene TRBV6-1; 11 bases are a match to TRBD2. J lost 6 bases, V lost 4 bases, and 15 bases had no gene match. Per germline, CDR1 MNHNS and CDR2 SASEGT. The CDR3 spans 18 residues.

The genes are TRBV28 and TRBJ2-7; 10 bases are a match to TRBD2. CDR3 length: 14 amino acids. Trimming took 7 bases from V and 6 from J; bases not matched to a gene: 9. CDR1 MDHEN and CDR2 SYDVKM come from the germline V gene. CDR3 nucleotides: TGTGCCAGCACGACGGGGACTAGCGACCCCGAGCAGTACTTC. It translates to CASTTGTSDPEQYF.

This chain connects TRBV27 to TRBJ2-5, with D possibly being TRBD1 (5 bases). Germline values: CDR1 MNHEY, CDR2 SMNVEV (reference sequence). The CDR3 is 12 amino acids. Trimming stripped 7 bases from V and 3 bases from J, with 9 bases between. The CDR3 region has the DNA TGTGCCAGCACCCTAGGGGAAGAGACCCAGTACTTC. It codes for CASTLGEETQYF.

This chain uses TRBV12-3 or TRBV12-4 with TRBJ2-7; TRBD2 matches at 10 bases. V lost 3 bases and J lost 2; bases outside the gene matches: 7. The CDR3 has 16 amino acids. The CDR3 bases are TGTGCCAGCAGTTTGGGCACCGGGACTAGCGCCTACGAGCAGTACTTC. It yields the protein CASSLGTGTSAYEQYF.

This clonotype is labeled medium-sized (0.01 to 0.1%). The chain carries TRBV6-2 or TRBV6-3 and TRBJ1-2; D uncertain. Germline-derived CDR1 and CDR2 are MNHEY and SVGEGT. There are 14 residues in the CDR3. Trimming shortened V by 7 bases and J by 3 bases, and 15 bases separated the two germline ends. As DNA, the CDR3 is TGTGCCAGCAACCCCGCGGTGGACGACTATGGCTACACCTTC. Translated, it gives CASNPAVDDYGYTF.

CDR3 residues: CASSGLPRGPYEQYF. Here the CDR3 DNA reads TGCGCCAGCAGCGGACTCCCACGGGGCCCCTACGAGCAGTACTTC. The chain carries TRBV5-1 and TRBJ2-7; the D gene could be TRBD1 or TRBD2 (5 bases each). This CDR3 has 15 amino acids. CDR1 is SGHRS and CDR2 is YFSETQ in the germline V gene. The germline V and J ends were trimmed by 4 bases and 2 bases, with 16 bases remaining between them.

By sample fraction, this clonotype is large. V and J are TRBV12-3 or TRBV12-4 and TRBJ2-7; no reliable D call. The CDR3 consists of 14 residues. V was cut by 2 bases and J by 2 bases, with 10 bases left in between. CDR3 residues: CASSLNLGPYEQYF. CDR3 coding DNA: TGTGCCAGCAGTTTAAACCTGGGCCCCTACGAGCAGTACTTC.

This clonotype has just one count. Being one base from a much bigger clone, this may be a read error. The chain employs TRBV12-3 or TRBV12-4 and TRBJ2-1, with TRBD1 matching over 7 bases. This CDR3 is built from 16 residues. The CDR3 DNA sequence: TGTGCCAGCAGCTCCTCCGGGACAGACTTTTACAATGAGCAGCTCTTC. Translated: CASSSSGTDFYNEQLF.

Remarks on this clonotype: This could be a read error, since a much larger clone is one nucleotide away. The chain employs TRBV11-1 and TRBJ2-1; TRBD1 is a possible D gene (6 bases). CDR1 is SGHAT, CDR2 FQDESV, per germline (reference sequence). This CDR3 is 14 amino acids long. CDR3 in amino acids: CANSLQGRNNEQFF. The DNA of the CDR3 is TGTGCCAACAGCTTACAGGGTAGGAACAATGAGCAGTTCTTC.

This clonotype is large in the sample. The J gene is TRBJ2-2, the V gene TRBV12-3 or TRBV12-4, with unresolved D. The V end lost 10 bases, the J end lost 1 base, and 13 bases lay between the germline ends. This CDR3 has 14 residues. CDR3 in DNA: TGTGCCACTAGGCCAGTAGTGAACACCGGGGAGCTGTTTTTT. Translated, it gives CATRPVVNTGELFF.

This chain uses TRBV7-2 with TRBJ2-2; D not resolved. The germline CDR1 and CDR2 sequences are SGHTA and FQGNSA. Between the trimmed V and J ends, which lost 5 bases and 0 bases, there was a span of 13 bases. This CDR3 comprises 16 residues. Written as DNA, the CDR3 is TGTGCCAGCAGCCACCCGCCCACAGCGAACACCGGGGAGCTGTTTTTT. Translated, it gives CASSHPPTANTGELFF. Looking up the rest from reference TRBV7-2 and TRBJ2-2 gives the full variable domain: GAGVSQSPSNKVTEKGKDVELRCDPISGHTALYWYRQSLGQGLEFLIYFQGNSAPDKSGLPSDRFSAERTGGSVSTLTIQRTQQEDSAVYLCASSHPPTANTGELFFGEGSRLTVL.

This clonotype is deemed large. The chain recombines TRBV29-1 with TRBJ2-2, with D possibly TRBD1 on 6 matching bases. The CDR3 is 13 residues long. Germline CDR1 and CDR2: SQVTM and ANQGSEA. Between the trimmed V and J ends, which lost 3 bases and 5 bases, there was a span of 10 bases. DNA for the CDR3: TGCAGCGTTGACCACAGGGAAACCGGGGAGCTGTTTTTT. Encoded protein: CSVDHRETGELFF.

In this sample, this clonotype turned up a few times. The rearrangement joins TRBV27 to TRBJ1-1; 8 bases are shared with TRBD1. The germline V gene encodes CDR1 MNHEY and CDR2 SMNVEV (reference sequence). After removal of 6 bases from V and 8 bases from J, the junction contained 8 bases not matched to a gene. The CDR3 has 13 amino acids. The CDR3 nucleotides read TGTGCCAGCAGCACGGGACAGGCGACCGAAGCTTTCTTT. This codes for CASSTGQATEAFF.

This clonotype was picked up a small number of times. The genes are TRBV19 and TRBJ1-1; perhaps TRBD1 as D (6 bases). This CDR3 contains 14 residues. V gave up 5 bases and J gave up 4 bases, with 14 bases separating them. Germline V gene lookup returns CDR1 LNHDA and CDR2 SQIVND (reference sequence). CDR3 in DNA: TGTGCCAGTAGTCCGGCAGGGGTGGGCACTGAAGCTTTCTTT. Its translation is CASSPAGVGTEAFF.

Comments on this clonotype: Germline is not matched at one junction end, which may reflect a read error. The chain uses TRBV5-6 and TRBJ2-5, with D unresolved. Germline V gene sequence: CDR1 SGHDT, CDR2 YYEEEE. The CDR3 is 13 residues long. CDR3: CASSLTDARSQYF. CDR3 nucleotide sequence: TGCGCCAGCAGCTTGACGGATGCCCGGAGCCAGTACTTC.

This clonotype turned up a few times. V is TRBV19 and J is TRBJ1-1; D gene uncertain. CDR1 and CDR2 from the germline V gene are LNHDA and SQIVND (reference sequence). The CDR3 is 13 residues long. Trimming pared 1 base from V and 4 bases from J, leaving 7 bases between. This CDR3 reads CASSIGASTEAFF. The CDR3 region has the DNA TGTGCCAGTAGTATAGGGGCGAGCACTGAAGCTTTCTTT. Drawing the rest from reference TRBV19 and TRBJ1-1, the complete variable domain is DGGITQSPKYLFRKEGQNVTLSCEQNLNHDAMYWYRQDPGQGLRLIYYSQIVNDFQKGDIAEGYSVSREKKESFPLTVTSAQKNPTAFYLCASSIGASTEAFFGQGTRLTVV.

Remarks on this clonotype: A much larger clone sits a single nucleotide away, making a read error possible. The chain links TRBV5-4 to TRBJ2-7, with D perhaps being TRBD1 or TRBD2 (5 bases each). CDR1 is SGHNT and CDR2 is YYREEE in the germline V gene (reference sequence). The CDR3 covers 13 residues. The CDR3 protein is CASSPGTRYDQYF. The CDR3 DNA reads TGTGCCAGCAGCCCCGGGACCCGCTACGACCAGTACTTC.

As concerns this clonotype: Germline and junction disagree at one end, which may indicate a read error. This rearrangement joins TRBV5-6 to TRBJ2-7, with D possibly being TRBD2 (5 bases). The CDR3 spans 12 residues. In germline, CDR1 is SGHDT, CDR2 YYEEEE. For the CDR3, the DNA is TGCGCCAGCAGCTTGACGGGATCCGAGCAGTACTTC. Encoded protein: CASSLTGSEQYF. Combining the CDR3 with reference TRBV5-6 and TRBJ2-7 gives the whole variable domain DAGVTQSPTHLIKTRGQQVTLRCSPKSGHDTVSWYQQALGQGPQFIFQYYEEEERQRGNFPDRFSGHQFPNYSSELNVNALLLGDSALYLCASSLTGSEQYFGPGTRLTVT.

Worth noting for this clonotype: One end of the junction fails to match germline, which may point to a read error. The chain recombines TRBV10-3 with TRBJ2-1; unclear D gene. This CDR3 has 15 residues. Germline V lookup: CDR1 ENHRY, CDR2 SYGVKD. CDR3 in amino acids: CAISDRTARMDEKFF. CDR3 DNA: TGTGCCATCAGTGACAGGACCGCCCGGATGGATGAGAAGTTCTTC.

This clonotype showed up just a few times. The V call is TRBV20-1, the J call TRBJ2-1, with D possibly TRBD1 on 6 matching bases. The germline gives CDR1 DFQATT, CDR2 SNEGSKA (reference sequence). The CDR3 spans 16 residues. V was cut by 0 bases and J by 0 bases, with 12 bases left in between. The CDR3 bases are TGCAGTGCTAGAGATTACAGGGCACCCTCCTACAATGAGCAGTTCTTC. Protein product: CSARDYRAPSYNEQFF.

This clonotype was seen only a few times. The rearrangement uses TRBV20-1 and TRBJ2-7; 9 bases align to TRBD2. The CDR3 has 14 residues. The ends lost 5 bases at V and 5 bases at J; junction bases unmatched: 10. Germline-derived CDR1 and CDR2 are DFQATT and SNEGSKA (reference sequence). CDR3 loop: CSAGVAGELDEQYF. DNA of the CDR3: TGCAGTGCTGGTGTAGCGGGAGAGTTAGACGAGCAGTACTTC.

This clonotype qualifies as large (0.1 to 1%). The chain is built from TRBV29-1 and TRBJ2-1, with 12 positions matching TRBD2. CDR3 size: 13 residues. V gave up 6 bases and J gave up 10 bases; unmatched junction bases: 7. Looked up from germline, CDR1 is SQVTM and CDR2 is ANQGSEA. The DNA of the CDR3 is TGCAGCGTAGAACTAGCGGGAGGCTTGGAGCAGTTCTTC. It codes for CSVELAGGLEQFF.

This clonotype is large in the sample. This chain links TRBV6-5 with TRBJ1-2; the match to TRBD1 covers 7 bases. With 4 bases clipped from V and 5 bases from J, the junction kept 4 bases outside the gene matches. The CDR3 has 13 amino acids. Germline CDR1 MNHEY, CDR2 SVGAGI. The CDR3 sequence: CASSFPGQYGYTF. The CDR3 nucleotides read TGTGCCAGCAGTTTCCCGGGACAGTATGGCTACACCTTC.